This T cell receptor (beta chain) was captured by sequencing in a study of cytomegalovirus exposure and HLA in healthy donors. Across the study: It was reported in a later analysis that the same platform had been used for the roughly 130 validation repertoires as for the roughly 700 first-cohort repertoires.

About this clone itself: Antigen specificity is unknown.

Findings and limits, study-wide: There were under 200 TCR beta chains listed as cytomegalovirus-associated.

The germline gives CDR1 MDHEN, CDR2 SYDVKM. Deletions cut 2 bases from V and 10 bases from J, with 14 bases between. The CDR3 contains 13 residues. Some clones are missing from TCRdb's copy, which holds only in-frame ones; the method was immunoSEQ multiplex PCR. The sample contains 150,000 to 200,000 clones, roughly 82% of which appear only once. This sequence joins TRBV28 and TRBJ2-5; possible D gene TRBD1, 5 bases. The origin of this receptor is a man younger than 30 in good health and CMV-seropositive. The sequencing sample was made of PBMCs. The CDR3 bases are TGTGCCAGCAGTTTAGACAGTAAGAGAGGCCAGTACTTC. Amino acids: CASSLDSKRGQYF.